This TCR beta chain was recovered during a study of vaccination and CD4 T cells after COVID-19. As for the study in general: Six male and four female convalescents took part, two of them Hispanic. Timing of post-vaccine sample collection was a median around 72 days after dose two, with a range of 14 to 241. Study outcomes and limitations: Early post-infection timepoints were not included, and relatively few convalescent patients were studied.

V lost 5 bases to trimming and J lost 2 bases, with 12 bases between them. Germline loops: CDR1 MNHEY, CDR2 SMNVEV (reference sequence). This CDR3 contains 14 residues. TCRdb ran MiXCR on the PCR reads and lists one entry per CDR3 protein. Counted here are 15,000 to 20,000 distinct CDR3 sequences, 62% occurring once; the ten biggest clones make up approximately 0.97%. About this clonotype: Its target is unknown.

The sequenced sample was CD4+ T cells from blood, obtained before SARS-CoV-2 vaccination. The origin of this receptor is a human donor who had recovered from COVID-19. The V and J genes are TRBV27 and TRBJ1-2; possible D gene TRBD1, 5 bases. CDR3 loop: CASSPLRQNYGYTF. CDR3 coding DNA: TGTGCCAGCAGTCCCTTAAGACAGAACTATGGCTACACCTTC.